This TCR beta chain is drawn from a study of T-cell reconstitution after alpha-beta-depleted transplantation in children. Study results and caveats: It was reported that alpha-beta T cells came from several hundred expanded graft clones (about two months after transplant).

The TCRbeta library was prepared with unique molecular identifiers. TCRdb processed the PCR reads anew with MiXCR; each CDR3 protein has one entry. The repertoire holds about 78,000 distinct CDR3 sequences, with 11% to 15% as singletons. In this sample, this clonotype turned up a few times. Its cognate antigen is unknown. CDR1 is MDHEN, CDR2 SYDVKM, per germline. CDR3 size: 12 residues. V shed 6 bases and J shed 6 bases, with 9 bases lying between them. The chain recombines TRBV28 with TRBJ1-5; D possibly corresponds to TRBD1 (5 bases). This material consisted of PBMCs, mostly from graft donor cells, taken 180 days after TCRalphabeta/CD19-depleted stem cell transplant. The sequence was obtained from a male patient aged 2 to 10 who had a stem cell transplant for acute lymphoblastic leukemia, so the T cells may come from the graft donor. The CDR3 DNA sequence: TGTGCCAGCAGGCCAGGGACTCAGCCCCAGCATTTT. Amino acids: CASRPGTQPQHF.